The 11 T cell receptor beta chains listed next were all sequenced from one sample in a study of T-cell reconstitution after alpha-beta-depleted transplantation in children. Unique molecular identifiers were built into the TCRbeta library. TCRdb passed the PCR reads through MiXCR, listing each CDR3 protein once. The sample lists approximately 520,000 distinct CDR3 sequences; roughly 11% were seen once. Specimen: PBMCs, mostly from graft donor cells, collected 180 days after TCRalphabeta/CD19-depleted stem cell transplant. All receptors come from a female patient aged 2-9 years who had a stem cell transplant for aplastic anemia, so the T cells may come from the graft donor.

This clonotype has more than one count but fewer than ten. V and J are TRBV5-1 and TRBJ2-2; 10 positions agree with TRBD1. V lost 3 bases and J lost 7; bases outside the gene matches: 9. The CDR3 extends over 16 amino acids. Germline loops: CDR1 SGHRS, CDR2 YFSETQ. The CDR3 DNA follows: TGCGCCAGCAGCTCGCCACGACAGGGGGCGATCGGGGAGCTGTTTTTT. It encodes CASSSPRQGAIGELFF.

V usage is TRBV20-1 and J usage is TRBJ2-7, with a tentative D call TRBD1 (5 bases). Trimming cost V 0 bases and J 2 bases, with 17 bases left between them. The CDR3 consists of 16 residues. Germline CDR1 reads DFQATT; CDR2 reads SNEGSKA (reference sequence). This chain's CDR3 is CSARDQLRQSAYEQYF. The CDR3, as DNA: TGCAGTGCTAGAGATCAGCTGAGACAGAGTGCCTACGAGCAGTACTTC.

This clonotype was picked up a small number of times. CDR3 residues: CASSPPGQGNYEQYF. The CDR3 region has the DNA TGTGCCAGCTCACCACCGGGACAGGGTAACTACGAGCAGTACTTC. The chain uses TRBV18 and TRBJ2-7, with TRBD1 identical over 9 bases. The CDR3 spans 15 residues. Germline V gives CDR1 KGHSH, CDR2 LQKENI. V lost 0 bases, J lost 3 bases, and 3 bases stayed unmatched.

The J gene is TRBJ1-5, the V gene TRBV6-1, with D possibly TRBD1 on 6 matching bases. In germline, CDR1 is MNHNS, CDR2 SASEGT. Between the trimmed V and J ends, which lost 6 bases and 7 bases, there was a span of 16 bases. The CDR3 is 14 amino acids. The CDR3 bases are TGTGCCAGCAGCCCTGGGGCAGGGGAACAGCCCCAGCATTTT. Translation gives CASSPGAGEQPQHF.

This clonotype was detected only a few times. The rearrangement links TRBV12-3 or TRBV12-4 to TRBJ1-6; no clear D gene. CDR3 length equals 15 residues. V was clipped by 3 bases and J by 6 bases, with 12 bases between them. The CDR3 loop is CASSLAGSSNSPLHF. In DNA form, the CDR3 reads TGTGCCAGCAGTTTGGCAGGATCGAGTAATTCACCCCTCCACTTT.

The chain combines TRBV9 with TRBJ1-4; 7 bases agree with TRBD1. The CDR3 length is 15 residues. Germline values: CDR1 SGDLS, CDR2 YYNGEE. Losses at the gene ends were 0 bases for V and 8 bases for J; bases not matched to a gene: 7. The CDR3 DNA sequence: TGTGCCAGCAGCGTAGACAGGGGAGTGGAGGAAAAACTGTTTTTT. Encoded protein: CASSVDRGVEEKLFF.

The CDR3 is CASSYSGLWGESTDTQYF. In DNA form, the CDR3 reads TGTGCCAGCAGTTATTCCGGACTCTGGGGGGAGTCCACAGATACGCAGTATTTT. The chain is built from TRBV6-2 or TRBV6-3 and TRBJ2-3, with a tentative D call TRBD2 (6 bases). CDR3 length equals 18 residues. Germline CDR1 is MNHEY and CDR2 is SVGEGT. The V end lost 3 bases, the J end lost 2 bases, and 21 bases lay between the germline ends.

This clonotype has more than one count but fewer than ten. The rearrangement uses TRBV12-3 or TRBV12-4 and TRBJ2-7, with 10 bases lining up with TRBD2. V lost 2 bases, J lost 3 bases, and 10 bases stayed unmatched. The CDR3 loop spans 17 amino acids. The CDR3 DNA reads TGTGCCAGCAGTTTAAGGCTAGCGGGAGACCGGTTCTACGAGCAGTACTTC. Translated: CASSLRLAGDRFYEQYF.

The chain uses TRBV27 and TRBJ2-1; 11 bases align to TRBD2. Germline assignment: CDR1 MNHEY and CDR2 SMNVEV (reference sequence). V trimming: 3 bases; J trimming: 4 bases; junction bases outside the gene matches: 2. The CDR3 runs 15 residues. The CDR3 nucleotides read TGTGCCAGCAGTTTTAGCGGGGGGGGTTACAATGAGCAGTTCTTC. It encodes CASSFSGGGYNEQFF.

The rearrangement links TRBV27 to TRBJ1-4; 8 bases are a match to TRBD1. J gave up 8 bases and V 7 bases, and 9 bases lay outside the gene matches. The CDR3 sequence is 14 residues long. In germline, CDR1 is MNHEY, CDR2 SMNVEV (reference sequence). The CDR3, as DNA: TGTGCCAGCACCCACGGACAGGGAGGAGAAAAACTGTTTTTT. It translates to CASTHGQGGEKLFF.

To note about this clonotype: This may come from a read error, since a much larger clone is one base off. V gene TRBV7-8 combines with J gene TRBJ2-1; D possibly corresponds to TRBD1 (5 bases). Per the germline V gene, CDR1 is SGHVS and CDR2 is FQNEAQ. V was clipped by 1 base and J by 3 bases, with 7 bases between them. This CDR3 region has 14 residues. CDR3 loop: CASSLGQFYNEQFF. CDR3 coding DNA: TGTGCCAGCAGCTTAGGACAGTTCTACAATGAGCAGTTCTTC.